This paragraph covers one T cell receptor (beta chain) sequence. The repertoire was sequenced with immunoSEQ multiplex PCR; TCRdb's copy has only in-frame clones and lacks some. The sample contains approximately 2.3 million clones, approximately 95% of which appear only once. CDR1 is SNHLY, CDR2 FYNNEI, per germline. CDR3 length equals 16 residues. V was pared by 0 bases and J by 4 bases, with 15 bases between. These data come from a study of shared clonotypes between healthy human individuals. The chain combines TRBV2 with TRBJ1-1; tentative D call: TRBD1 (6 bases). The sequencing input was naive CD4+ T cells from PBMCs. Subset here: CD45RA+ positively selected. The receptor was isolated from a man younger than 35 in good health. Some clones in this sample may be carry-over from other donors' samples. The DNA of the CDR3 is TGTGCCAGCAGTGAAGCGGGGGGCCGTTCTTCCACTGAAGCTTTCTTT. This gives the protein CASSEAGGRSSTEAFF.